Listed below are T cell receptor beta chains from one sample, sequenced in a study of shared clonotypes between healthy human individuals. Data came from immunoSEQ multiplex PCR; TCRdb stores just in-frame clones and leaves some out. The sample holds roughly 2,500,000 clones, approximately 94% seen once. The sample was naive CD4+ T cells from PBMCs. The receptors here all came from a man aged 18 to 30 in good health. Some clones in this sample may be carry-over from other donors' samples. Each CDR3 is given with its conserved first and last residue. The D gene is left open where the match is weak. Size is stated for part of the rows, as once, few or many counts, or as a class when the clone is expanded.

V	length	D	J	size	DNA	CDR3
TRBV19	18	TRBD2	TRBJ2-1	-	TGTGCCAGTAGTATGAGCGGGCTAGCGGGAGGGCGGGTAGATGAGCAGTTCTTC	CASSMSGLAGGRVDEQFF
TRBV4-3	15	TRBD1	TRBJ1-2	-	TGCGCCAGCAGCCAGGGACAGGGGGGTATCTATGGCTACACCTTC	CASSQGQGGIYGYTF
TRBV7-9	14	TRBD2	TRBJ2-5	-	TGTGCCAGCAGCTTAGTTGGTAGCGGGGAGACCCAGTACTTC	CASSLVGSGETQYF
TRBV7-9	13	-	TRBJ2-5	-	TGTGCCAGCATCACGACCGGTCGGGAGACCCAGTACTTC	CASITTGRETQYF
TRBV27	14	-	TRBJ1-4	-	TGTGCCAGCAGATCACTCGGGGTGGGCGAAAAACTGTTTTTT	CASRSLGVGEKLFF
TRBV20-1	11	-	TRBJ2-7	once	TGCAGTGCTAGACTGACACTAGCTCCGTACTTC	CSARLTLAPYF
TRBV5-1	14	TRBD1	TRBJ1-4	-	TGCGCCAGCAGTCGGACAGGGCTTAATGAAAAACTGTTTTTT	CASSRTGLNEKLFF
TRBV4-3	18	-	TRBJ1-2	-	TGCGCCAGCAGCCAAGATAGTAGAGGCTTACCGACTTCATATGGCTACACCTTC	CASSQDSRGLPTSYGYTF
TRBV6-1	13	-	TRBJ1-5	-	TGTGCCAGCAACGGCGGGGTTTATCAGCCCCAGCATTTT	CASNGGVYQPQHF
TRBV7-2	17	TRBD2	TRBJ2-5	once	TGTGCCAGCAGCTCACCCCTGGCGGGAGGGCTTTTGCAGACCCAGTACTTC	CASSSPLAGGLLQTQYF
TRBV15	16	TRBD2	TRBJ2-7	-	TGTGCCACCAGCAGAGGTTTAACTAGCGTGAACTACGAGCAGTACTTC	CATSRGLTSVNYEQYF
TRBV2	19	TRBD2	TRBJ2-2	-	TGTGCCAGCAGTGAACGTCATCTAGCGGGGAGCGCGAACACCGGGGAGCTGTTTTTT	CASSERHLAGSANTGELFF
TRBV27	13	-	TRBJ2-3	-	TGTGCCAGCAGTTTACTAGGAGTGGATACGCAGTATTTT	CASSLLGVDTQYF
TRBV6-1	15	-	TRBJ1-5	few	TGTGCCAGCATACTTCACGGGAATAGCAATCAGCCCCAGCATTTT	CASILHGNSNQPQHF
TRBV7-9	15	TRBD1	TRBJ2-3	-	TGTGCCAGCAGGCCTGGGACAGGGGTTGAATGGACGCAGTATTTT	CASRPGTGVEWTQYF
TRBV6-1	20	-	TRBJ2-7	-	TGTGCCAGCAGTGGCCTGGAGGGACCCCACAAAGGGACACTAACTCTCGAGCAGTACTTC	CASSGLEGPHKGTLTLEQYF
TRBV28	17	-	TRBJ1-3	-	TGTGCCAGCAGGACGACAGGCGGGGCTCCCTCTGGAAACACCATATATTTT	CASRTTGGAPSGNTIYF
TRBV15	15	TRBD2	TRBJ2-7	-	TGTGCCACCAGAGCCGGGGGAGCGGGAGTGGGGGAGCAGTACTTC	CATRAGGAGVGEQYF
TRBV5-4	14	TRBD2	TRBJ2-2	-	TGTGCCAGCGGGCGGGGGGCGAACACCGGGGAGCTGTTTTTT	CASGRGANTGELFF
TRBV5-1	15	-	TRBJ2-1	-	TGCGCCAGCAGCCCAAGACCCTATGTAGTAAGTGAGCAGTTCTTC	CASSPRPYVVSEQFF
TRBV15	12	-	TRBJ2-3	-	TGTGCCACCAGCAGATTGACCGCGGCGCAGTATTTT	CATSRLTAAQYF
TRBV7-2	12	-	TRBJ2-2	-	TGTGCCAGCAGCTTAGTACCCGGGGAGCTGTTTTTT	CASSLVPGELFF
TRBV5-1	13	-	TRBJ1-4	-	TGCGCCAGCTCTACGACGGTTAATGAAAAACTGTTTTTT	CASSTTVNEKLFF
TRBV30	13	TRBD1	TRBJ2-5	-	TGTGCCTGCGAGGGGGCCAGGGGTTCGGCCCAGTACTTC	CACEGARGSAQYF
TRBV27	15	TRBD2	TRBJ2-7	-	TGTGCCGGAGGCGCGAGCGGGAGGGCCGCCTACGAGCAGTACTTC	CAGGASGRAAYEQYF
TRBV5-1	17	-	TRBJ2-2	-	TGCGCCAGCAGCTTGGCCGAGGCTAGCGCTGGGACCGGGGAGCTGTTTTTT	CASSLAEASAGTGELFF
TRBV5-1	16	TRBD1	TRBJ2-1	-	TGCGCCAGCACCTGGGGACAGGGTAGCTCCTACAATGAGCAGTTCTTC	CASTWGQGSSYNEQFF
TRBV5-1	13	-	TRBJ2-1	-	TGCGCCAGCAGCGATGAGTCCTACAATGAGCAGTTCTTC	CASSDESYNEQFF
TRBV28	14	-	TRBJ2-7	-	TGTGCCAGCAGCCTGCCTGGGACACTTTACGAGCAGTACTTC	CASSLPGTLYEQYF
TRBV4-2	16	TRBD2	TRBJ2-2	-	TGTGCCAGCAGCCTCACTAGCGGGAGCGAGACCGGGGAGCTGTTTTTT	CASSLTSGSETGELFF
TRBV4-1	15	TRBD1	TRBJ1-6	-	TGCGCCAGCAGCGAAGTCAGGGGGGCTCATTCACCCCTCCACTTT	CASSEVRGAHSPLHF
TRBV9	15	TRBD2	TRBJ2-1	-	TGTGCCAGCAGCCCCCGGGAGGGAGCCTACAATGAGCAGTTCTTC	CASSPREGAYNEQFF
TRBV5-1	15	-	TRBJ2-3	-	TGCGCCAGCAGCGAGGGACCTATAGGCCCAGATACGCAGTATTTT	CASSEGPIGPDTQYF
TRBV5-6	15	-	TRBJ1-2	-	TGTGCCAGCAGCGAGCGTGGTACCGCTAACTATGGCTACACCTTC	CASSERGTANYGYTF
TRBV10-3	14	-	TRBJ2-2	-	TGTGCCATCAGTGAGTCGGGCCCGGAGGGGGAGCTGTTTTTT	CAISESGPEGELFF
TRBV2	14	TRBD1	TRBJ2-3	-	TGTGCCAGCATTCCAGGGGGCGTCACAGATACGCAGTATTTT	CASIPGGVTDTQYF
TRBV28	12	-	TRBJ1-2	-	TGTGCCAGCTCCGGGGCCTACTATGGCTACACCTTC	CASSGAYYGYTF
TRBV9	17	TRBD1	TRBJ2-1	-	TGTGCCAGCAGCACCCGGGACAGGAGCCTCACCTACAATGAGCAGTTCTTC	CASSTRDRSLTYNEQFF
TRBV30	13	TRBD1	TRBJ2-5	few	TGTGCCTGGAGTCGGGACAGTAAAGAGACCCAGTACTTC	CAWSRDSKETQYF
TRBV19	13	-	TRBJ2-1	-	TGTGCCAGTAGCCGCGGGTCTTACAATGAGCAGTTCTTC	CASSRGSYNEQFF
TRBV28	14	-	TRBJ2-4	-	TGTGCCAGCAGTTTAAACCCCAGCAAAAACATTCAGTACTTC	CASSLNPSKNIQYF
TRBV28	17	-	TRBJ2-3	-	TGTGCCAGCAGCCTACGCAGGCGGAGGTGGGCGACAGATACGCAGTATTTT	CASSLRRRRWATDTQYF
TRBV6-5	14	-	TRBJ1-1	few	TGTGCCAGCAGTTACTCTGGAACAGCAACTGAAGCTTTCTTT	CASSYSGTATEAFF